These 12 T cell receptor beta chains were all obtained from the same sample, sequenced in a study of Graves' ophthalmopathy and Graves' hyperthyroidism. Amplified material comprised TCR beta CDR3 regions derived from RNA transcripts. HTBI primers were employed in first-round RT-PCR, then a second-round multiplex PCR followed. TCRdb redid the calling of the multiplex PCR reads with MiXCR, one entry per CDR3 protein. The sample consists of approximately 210,000 distinct CDR3 sequences, 25% to 35% of them appearing once. Sequencing was carried out using peripheral blood. Receptors were obtained from a man aged 45-65 years with Graves' ophthalmopathy.

This clonotype occurred many times. J is TRBJ1-5 and V is TRBV24-1; TRBD1 is a possible D gene (5 bases). Deletions cut 3 bases from V and 4 bases from J, with 12 bases between. Germline assignment: CDR1 KGHDR and CDR2 SFDVKD. This CDR3 spans 15 amino acids. CDR3 loop: CATSDPERGNQPQHF. CDR3 DNA sequence: TGTGCCACCAGTGATCCCGAGAGGGGTAATCAGCCCCAGCATTTT.

This rearrangement joins TRBV28 to TRBJ2-5; D is tentatively TRBD1 or TRBD2 (5 bases each). V lost 2 bases, J lost 1 base, and 14 bases lay in between. The CDR3 covers 16 residues. Looked up from germline, CDR1 is MDHEN and CDR2 is SYDVKM. CDR3: CASSLGGLVAQETQYF. The DNA for the CDR3 is TGTGCCAGCAGTTTAGGGGGATTAGTGGCCCAAGAGACCCAGTACTTC. Using reference TRBV28 and TRBJ2-5 for the parts outside the CDR3, the full variable domain is DVKVTQSSRYLVKRTGEKVFLECVQDMDHENMFWYRQDPGLGLRLIYFSYDVKMKEKGDIPEGYSVSREKKERFSLILESASTNQTSMYLCASSLGGLVAQETQYFGPGTRLLVL.

The sample holds many counts of this clonotype. CDR3 sequence reads: CATSREERDEQFF. The CDR3 DNA sequence: TGTGCCACCAGCAGAGAAGAACGGGATGAGCAGTTCTTC. The rearrangement links TRBV15 to TRBJ2-1; D gene uncertain. Germline CDR1 is LNHNV and CDR2 is YYDKDF (reference sequence). CDR3 size: 13 residues. V was trimmed by 0 bases and J by 8 bases, leaving 8 bases between them.

The rearrangement uses TRBV28 and TRBJ1-5; a weak D match, TRBD1 (5 bases). This CDR3 contains 13 residues. The germline V gene has CDR1 MDHEN and CDR2 SYDVKM. V was pared by 7 bases and J by 5 bases, with 12 bases between. CDR3 in amino acids: CASTPGTYQPQHF. CDR3 sequence (DNA): TGTGCCAGCACCCCCGGGACTTATCAGCCCCAGCATTTT.

Many counts were recorded for this clonotype. The chain links TRBV28 to TRBJ1-5, with no clear D. V shed 3 bases and J shed 6 bases, with 12 bases lying between them. The germline CDR1 and CDR2 sequences are MDHEN and SYDVKM. This CDR3 has 14 amino acids. CDR3 region: CASSLKGWVQPQHF. The CDR3 nucleotides are TGTGCCAGCAGTTTGAAAGGGTGGGTTCAGCCCCAGCATTTT.

This clonotype was found many times. The rearrangement links TRBV28 to TRBJ1-1, with 9 bases aligning to TRBD1. Trimming removed 2 bases from V and 5 bases from J; junction bases left unmatched: 9. Germline CDR1 is MDHEN and CDR2 is SYDVKM. The CDR3 has 16 amino acids. The CDR3 spells CASSLIQGARGTEAFF. CDR3 nucleotide sequence: TGTGCCAGCAGTTTAATACAGGGGGCTAGGGGTACTGAAGCTTTCTTT. Drawing the rest from reference TRBV28 and TRBJ1-1, the complete variable domain is DVKVTQSSRYLVKRTGEKVFLECVQDMDHENMFWYRQDPGLGLRLIYFSYDVKMKEKGDIPEGYSVSREKKERFSLILESASTNQTSMYLCASSLIQGARGTEAFFGQGTRLTVV.

This clonotype came up many times. This rearrangement joins TRBV4-1 to TRBJ2-7; D not resolved. Trimming cost V 1 base and J 1 base, with 5 bases left between them. Germline V lookup: CDR1 MGHRA, CDR2 YSYEKL. This CDR3 contains 13 residues. This CDR3 is CASSQVGSYEQYF. CDR3 sequence (DNA): TGCGCCAGCAGCCAAGTAGGATCCTACGAGCAGTACTTC.

This clonotype was seen many times. The chain uses TRBV28 and TRBJ1-1; D gene ambiguous. CDR1 and CDR2 from the germline V gene are MDHEN and SYDVKM. The ends were cut back, 6 bases at V and 3 bases at J, with 14 bases in the middle. The CDR3 spans 14 residues. This chain's CDR3 is CASSPFVGYTEAFF. Here the CDR3 DNA reads TGTGCCAGCAGCCCTTTCGTCGGATACACTGAAGCTTTCTTT.

The CDR3 region is CASSRPNSPLHF. The CDR3, as DNA: TGTGCCAGCAGCCGTCCCAATTCACCCCTCCACTTT. V is TRBV6-2 or TRBV6-3 and J is TRBJ1-6; D not certain. Germline V gene lookup returns CDR1 MNHEY and CDR2 SVGEGT. This CDR3 is 12 amino acids long. Trimming took 6 bases from V and 7 from J, leaving 7 bases between them.

This clonotype was seen repeatedly, ten times or more. The rearrangement links TRBV28 to TRBJ1-2; maybe TRBD1 (5 bases). Germline loops: CDR1 MDHEN, CDR2 SYDVKM. The CDR3 is 12 amino acids. The V end lost 10 bases, the J end lost 4 bases, and 13 bases lay between the germline ends. The CDR3 sequence: CATETVSYGYTF. The CDR3 region has the DNA TGTGCCACCGAGACAGTTTCCTATGGCTACACCTTC.

This clonotype was recorded many times. V usage is TRBV4-1 and J usage is TRBJ2-5; tentatively, D is TRBD1 or TRBD2 (6 bases each). With 3 bases removed from V and 2 bases from J, the gap between germline ends came to 13 bases. Germline CDR1 MGHRA, CDR2 YSYEKL. The CDR3 covers 15 residues. The CDR3, as DNA: TGCGCCAGCAGCCAGGGGGGCGCGGCGCAAGAGACCCAGTACTTC. It encodes CASSQGGAAQETQYF.

This clonotype was counted many times. The V and J genes are TRBV11-2 and TRBJ2-5, with TRBD2 as a possible D gene (5 bases). The CDR3 has 17 residues. Germline V gene sequence: CDR1 SGHAT, CDR2 FQNNGV. V shed 5 bases and J shed 0 bases, with 19 bases lying between them. In nucleotides, the CDR3 is TGTGCCAGCAGCGACGACGGCTACGAGGGATACCAAGAGACCCAGTACTTC. The encoded protein is CASSDDGYEGYQETQYF. The whole variable domain, filled in from reference TRBV11-2 and TRBJ2-5, reads EAGVAQSPRYKIIEKRQSVAFWCNPISGHATLYWYQQILGQGPKLLIQFQNNGVVDDSQLPKDRFSAERLKGVDSTLKIQPAKLEDSAVYLCASSDDGYEGYQETQYFGPGTRLLVL.